This T cell receptor beta chain was captured in a study of CXCR3-negative and CXCR3-positive naive CD8 T cells. Study information: Libraries each contributed about 1.5 +/- 0.3 million TRB reads, for around 150 million in total.

The CDR3 runs 18 residues. CDR1 is MNHEY and CDR2 is SVGAGI in the germline V gene. About this clonotype itself: Its antigen is still unknown.

Researchers reported sorting every CD8+ T cell subset in triplicate, 300,000 cells per sort. UMI-labeled 5' RACE TRB cDNA libraries were prepared from the cells. Each CDR3 protein gets one entry in TCRdb, which reprocessed the 5' RACE reads and gives no DNA. Recorded for this sample: some 130,000 distinct CDR3 sequences. Study outcomes and limitations: Both naive subsets, CXCR3-negative and CXCR3-positive, displayed similar TRBV-TRBJ usage, unlike memory cells. Comparably high diversity marked both naive subsets, whereas memory CD8+ cells had much lower diversity. Naive cells positive for CXCR3 carried more hydrophobic TRB CDR3s than CXCR3-negative ones.

This chain uses TRBV6-5 with TRBJ1-1; TCRdb calls TRBD1, which cannot be checked without DNA. The clonotype was recovered from a human donor in good health. Some clones in this sample may be carry-over from other donors' samples. Sequences were obtained from naive CXCR3+ CD8+ T cells from blood. Indicated subset: CD45RO-CCR7+CD27+CD95- naive CD8+ T cells expressing CXCR3 (TNR3+). CDR3 region: CASSSPRDRGYLNTEAFF.